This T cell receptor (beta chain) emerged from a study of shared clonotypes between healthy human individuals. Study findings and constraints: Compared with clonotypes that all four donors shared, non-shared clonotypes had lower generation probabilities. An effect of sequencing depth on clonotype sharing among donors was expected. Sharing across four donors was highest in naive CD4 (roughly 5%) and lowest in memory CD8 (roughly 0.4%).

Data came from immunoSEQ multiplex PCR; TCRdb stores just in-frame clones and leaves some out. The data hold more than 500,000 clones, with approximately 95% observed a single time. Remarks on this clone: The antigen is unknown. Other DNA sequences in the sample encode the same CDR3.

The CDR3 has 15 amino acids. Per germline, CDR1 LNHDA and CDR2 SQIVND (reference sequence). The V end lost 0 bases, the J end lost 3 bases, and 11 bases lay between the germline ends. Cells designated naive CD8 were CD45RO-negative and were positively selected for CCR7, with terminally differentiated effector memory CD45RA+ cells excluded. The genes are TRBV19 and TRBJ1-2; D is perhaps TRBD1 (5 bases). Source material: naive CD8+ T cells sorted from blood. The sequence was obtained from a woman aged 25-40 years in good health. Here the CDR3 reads CASSIDREGDYGYTF. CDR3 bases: TGTGCCAGTAGTATAGATCGGGAAGGGGACTATGGCTACACCTTC.